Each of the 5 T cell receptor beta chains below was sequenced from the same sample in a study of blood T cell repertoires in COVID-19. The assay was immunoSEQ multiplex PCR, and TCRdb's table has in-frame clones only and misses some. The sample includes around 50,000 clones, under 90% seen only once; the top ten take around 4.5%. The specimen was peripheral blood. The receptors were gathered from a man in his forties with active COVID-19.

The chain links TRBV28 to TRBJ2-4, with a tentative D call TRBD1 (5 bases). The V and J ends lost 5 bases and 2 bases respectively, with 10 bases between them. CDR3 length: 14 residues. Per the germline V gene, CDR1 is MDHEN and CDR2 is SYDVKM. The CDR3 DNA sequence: TGTGCCAGCAGTCCCAGGGTATCCAAAAACATTCAGTACTTC. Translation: CASSPRVSKNIQYF. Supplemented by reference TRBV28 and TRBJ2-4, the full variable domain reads DVKVTQSSRYLVKRTGEKVFLECVQDMDHENMFWYRQDPGLGLRLIYFSYDVKMKEKGDIPEGYSVSREKKERFSLILESASTNQTSMYLCASSPRVSKNIQYFGAGTRLSVL.

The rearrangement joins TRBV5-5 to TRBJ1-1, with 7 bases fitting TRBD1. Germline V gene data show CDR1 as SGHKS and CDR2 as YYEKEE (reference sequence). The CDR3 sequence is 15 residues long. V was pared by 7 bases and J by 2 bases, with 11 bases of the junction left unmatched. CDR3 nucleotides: TGTGCCAGCTCTAACGACAGGGCGCTTAACACTGAAGCTTTCTTT. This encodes CASSNDRALNTEAFF.

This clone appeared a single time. CDR3 loop: CASSFGQLDGYTF. The CDR3 region has the DNA TGTGCCAGCAGTTTCGGACAGCTGGATGGCTACACCTTC. The chain is built from TRBV12-3 or TRBV12-4 and TRBJ1-2; D possibly corresponds to TRBD1 (6 bases). The CDR3 loop spans 13 amino acids. V was trimmed by 3 bases and J by 6 bases, leaving 11 bases between them.

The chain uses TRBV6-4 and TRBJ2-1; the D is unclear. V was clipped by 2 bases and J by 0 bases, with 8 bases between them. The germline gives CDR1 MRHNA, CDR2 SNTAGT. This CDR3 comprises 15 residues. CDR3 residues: CASSDVKSSYNEQFF. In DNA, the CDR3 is TGTGCCAGCAGTGACGTCAAATCCTCCTACAATGAGCAGTTCTTC.

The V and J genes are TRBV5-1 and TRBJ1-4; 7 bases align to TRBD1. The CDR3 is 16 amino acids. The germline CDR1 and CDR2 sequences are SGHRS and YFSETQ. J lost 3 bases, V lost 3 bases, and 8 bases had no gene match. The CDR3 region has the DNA TGCGCCAGCAGCTCGCCCGACAGGGATGCTAATGAAAAACTGTTTTTT. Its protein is CASSSPDRDANEKLFF.